The 32 T cell receptor beta chains listed next were all sequenced from one sample in a study of blood T cell repertoires in COVID-19. Clones were read by immunoSEQ multiplex PCR, and TCRdb kept only the in-frame ones, dropping some. The table shows some 340,000 clones, with around 87% occurring only once. The sequenced sample was PBMCs or T cells enriched from blood (not recorded which). Receptors were obtained from a woman in her thirties who had recovered from COVID-19.

This chain connects TRBV19 to TRBJ2-2, with TRBD2 matching over 9 bases. After removal of 8 bases from V and 0 bases from J, the junction contained 7 bases not matched to a gene. The CDR3 has 16 residues. CDR1 and CDR2 from the germline V gene are LNHDA and SQIVND (reference sequence). CDR3 sequence: CASASGTTANTGELFF. CDR3 DNA sequence: TGTGCCAGTGCTAGCGGGACGACCGCGAACACCGGGGAGCTGTTTTTT.

This clone appeared a few times. The V gene is TRBV30, the J gene TRBJ1-2; D may be TRBD1 (6 bases). The CDR3 extends over 14 amino acids. Germline-derived CDR1 and CDR2 are GTSNPN and SVGIG (reference sequence). CDR3 DNA sequence: TGTGTCGGGGGGGGGCCGACTTCTAACTATGGCTACACCTTC. This codes for CVGGGPTSNYGYTF. The full variable domain, its missing parts supplied by reference TRBV30 and TRBJ1-2, is SQTIHQWPATLVQPVGSPLSLECTVEGTSNPNLYWYRQAAGRGLQLLFYSVGIGQISSEVPQNLSASRPQDRQFILSSKKLLLSDSGFYLCVGGGPTSNYGYTFGSGTRLTVV.

The table lists this clone with a few counts. This chain connects TRBV7-2 to TRBJ1-2; the match to TRBD1 covers 9 bases. CDR1 is SGHTA and CDR2 is FQGNSA in the germline V gene. V was pared by 5 bases and J by 4 bases, with 5 bases of the junction left unmatched. The CDR3 covers 14 residues. CDR3 coding DNA: TGTGCCAGCAGCCCCCTGGGACAGGGCTATGGCTACACCTTC. Translation gives CASSPLGQGYGYTF.

This sequence joins TRBV6-1 and TRBJ1-2; D is perhaps TRBD1 (5 bases). This CDR3 spans 15 amino acids. The germline gives CDR1 MNHNS, CDR2 SASEGT. Trimming pared 3 bases from V and 1 base from J, leaving 12 bases between. CDR3 sequence: CASSDEAGVNYGYTF. Here the CDR3 DNA reads TGTGCCAGCAGTGACGAGGCGGGGGTTAACTATGGCTACACCTTC.

This chain connects TRBV4-1 to TRBJ1-6, with D maybe TRBD1 (5 bases). Germline V gene sequence: CDR1 MGHRA, CDR2 YSYEKL. V was pared by 2 bases and J by 4 bases, with 15 bases between. The CDR3 runs 17 residues. CDR3 region: CASSQTSQGPYNSPLHF. In DNA, the CDR3 is TGCGCCAGCAGCCAAACGTCTCAGGGTCCATATAATTCACCCCTCCACTTT.

The chain links TRBV7-2 to TRBJ2-7, with TRBD2 matching 11 bases. The CDR3 runs 15 residues. After removal of 3 bases from V and 1 base from J, the junction contained 2 bases not matched to a gene. CDR1 is SGHTA and CDR2 is FQGNSA in the germline V gene. CDR3 protein: CASSFTSGGSYEQYF. The CDR3 nucleotides are TGTGCCAGCAGCTTCACTAGCGGGGGATCCTACGAGCAGTACTTC.

This clone is a singleton in its sample. This rearrangement joins TRBV2 to TRBJ1-4; D might be TRBD1 (6 bases). The CDR3 is made up of 13 amino acids. Trimming removed 7 bases from V and 4 bases from J, with 10 bases in between. Germline V gene data show CDR1 as SNHLY and CDR2 as FYNNEI. The chain's CDR3 is CASTEDSNEKLFF. The CDR3 bases are TGTGCCAGCACTGAGGACAGTAATGAAAAACTGTTTTTT.

The chain links TRBV6-5 to TRBJ1-2; TRBD1 is a possible D gene (6 bases). Trimming removed 6 bases at V and 4 bases at J, with 15 bases between. Germline V gives CDR1 MNHEY, CDR2 SVGAGI. The CDR3 is 14 residues long. Here the CDR3 reads CASSMTGPGYGYTF. In DNA, the CDR3 is TGTGCCAGCAGCATGACAGGCCCGGGCTATGGCTACACCTTC.

This clone was observed a handful of times. The gene calls are TRBV7-8 and TRBJ1-6; D may be TRBD1 (6 bases). CDR1 SGHVS and CDR2 FQNEAQ come from the germline V gene. V lost 0 bases and J 6 bases, leaving 9 bases between the germline ends. The CDR3 has 15 amino acids. This CDR3 reads CASSLATGRNSPLHF. For the CDR3, the DNA is TGTGCCAGCAGCTTAGCGACAGGACGTAATTCACCCCTCCACTTT.

The table lists this clone with a few counts. The rearrangement links TRBV5-5 to TRBJ1-4, with 8 bases lining up with TRBD1. The CDR3 covers 14 residues. In germline, CDR1 is SGHKS, CDR2 YYEKEE (reference sequence). V trimming: 2 bases; J trimming: 3 bases; junction bases outside the gene matches: 0. CDR3 sequence (DNA): TGTGCCAGCAGCTTCAGGGGGCCTAATGAAAAACTGTTTTTT. Translated, it gives CASSFRGPNEKLFF. Based on the CDR3 plus reference TRBV5-5 and TRBJ1-4, the full variable domain is DAGVTQSPTHLIKTRGQQVTLRCSPISGHKSVSWYQQVLGQGPQFIFQYYEKEERGRGNFPDRFSARQFPNYSSELNVNALLLGDSALYLCASSFRGPNEKLFFGSGTQLSVL.

This clone has just a few counts. The chain combines TRBV4-1 with TRBJ1-1; D not certain. CDR3 length: 16 amino acids. V was pared by 2 bases and J by 0 bases, with 13 bases between. CDR1 MGHRA and CDR2 YSYEKL come from the germline V gene. For the CDR3, the DNA is TGCGCCAGCAGCCAAAGTACCGGGAGTATGAACACTGAAGCTTTCTTT. This translates into CASSQSTGSMNTEAFF.

The J gene is TRBJ1-2, the V gene TRBV4-2, with D unresolved. Trimming cost V 0 bases and J 5 bases, with 16 bases left between them. Looked up from germline, CDR1 is LGHNA and CDR2 is YNFKEQ. The CDR3 is 16 amino acids. CDR3 residues: CASSQEVGGIGYGYTF. The CDR3 DNA sequence: TGTGCCAGCAGCCAAGAAGTCGGAGGAATTGGGTATGGCTACACCTTC.

V usage is TRBV3-1 (or the pseudogene TRBV3-2) and J usage is TRBJ2-7, with a weak D call TRBD2 (5 bases). CDR1 is LGHDT, CDR2 YNNKEL, per germline (reference sequence). V gave up 4 bases and J gave up 1 base, with 14 bases separating them. The CDR3 is made up of 15 amino acids. The CDR3: CASSRRGEGSYEQYF. The CDR3 DNA reads TGTGCCAGCAGCCGCCGGGGTGAAGGGTCCTACGAGCAGTACTTC.

The chain couples TRBV19 to TRBJ1-2; possible D gene TRBD1, 5 bases. Per the germline V gene, CDR1 is LNHDA and CDR2 is SQIVND (reference sequence). V was clipped by 3 bases and J by 7 bases, with 9 bases between them. The length of the CDR3 is 12 residues. The CDR3 DNA sequence: TGTGCCAGTAGTATTTGGGGCTCTGGCTACACCTTC. It specifies CASSIWGSGYTF.

V gene TRBV19 combines with J gene TRBJ2-4; D is perhaps TRBD2 (5 bases). This CDR3 is built from 12 residues. V was shortened by 4 bases and J by 14 bases, with 15 bases between the two germline ends. In germline, CDR1 is LNHDA, CDR2 SQIVND (reference sequence). CDR3 sequence reads: CASSNEGAPEYF. The CDR3 DNA follows: TGTGCCAGTAGTAATGAGGGAGCGCCGGAGTACTTC.

This chain links TRBV30 with TRBJ1-1; D gene unclear. V gave up 0 bases and J gave up 2 bases, with 13 bases separating them. The CDR3 covers 15 residues. Germline assignment: CDR1 GTSNPN and CDR2 SVGIG (reference sequence). The CDR3 region is CAWSVRGMGNTEAFF. Here the CDR3 DNA reads TGTGCCTGGAGTGTAAGAGGGATGGGAAACACTGAAGCTTTCTTT.

This chain joins TRBV24-1 and TRBJ2-3; possible D gene TRBD1, 5 bases. V was shortened by 5 bases and J by 2 bases, with 19 bases between the two germline ends. Per germline, CDR1 KGHDR and CDR2 SFDVKD. This CDR3 has 17 residues. The CDR3 protein is CATSGPGNVVSTDTQYF. As DNA, the CDR3 is TGTGCCACCAGTGGCCCAGGGAACGTTGTTTCCACAGATACGCAGTATTTT.

Here the CDR3 reads CASSSHSGGAQQFF. CDR3 nucleotide sequence: TGTGCCAGCAGCTCTCATAGCGGGGGGGCCCAGCAGTTCTTC. The rearrangement joins TRBV11-3 to TRBJ2-1; 11 bases are a match to TRBD2. V was pared by 4 bases and J by 11 bases, with 7 bases of the junction left unmatched. CDR3 length: 14 residues. Germline V CDR1 and CDR2: SGHNT, YENEEA.

There are a few counts of this clone. The chain links TRBV7-9 to TRBJ1-6, with TRBD1 matching 9 bases. The CDR3 consists of 15 residues. Germline V gene lookup returns CDR1 SEHNR and CDR2 FQNEAQ (reference sequence). With 1 base clipped from V and 8 bases from J, the junction kept 3 bases outside the gene matches. This CDR3 reads CASSLGGQGYSPLHF. CDR3 nucleotides: TGTGCCAGCAGCTTAGGAGGACAGGGGTATTCACCCCTCCACTTT.

This clone was observed once. The rearrangement joins TRBV30 to TRBJ1-4; 9 nucleotides match TRBD1. CDR1 is GTSNPN, CDR2 SVGIG, per germline (reference sequence). The trim removed 5 bases at V and 8 bases at J, leaving 9 bases unmatched. The CDR3 has 14 residues. CDR3 nucleotide sequence: TGTGCCTGGTCTGATGGGACAGGGAGAGAAAAACTGTTTTTT. The encoded protein is CAWSDGTGREKLFF.

The chain employs TRBV5-1 and TRBJ2-1, with 9 bases fitting TRBD1. The CDR3 consists of 15 residues. The germline gives CDR1 SGHRS, CDR2 YFSETQ. V shed 6 bases, J shed 8 bases, and the junction held 12 bases outside the gene matches. CDR3 DNA sequence: TGCGCCAGCAACCCCAGGGGACAGGGTGAGGATGAGCAGTTCTTC. As protein: CASNPRGQGEDEQFF.

This clone turned up a few times. This chain joins TRBV2 and TRBJ1-3, with 7 nucleotides matching TRBD1. The CDR3 is 16 residues long. V dropped 6 bases and J dropped 1; count of bases not matched to a gene: 9. Per the germline V gene, CDR1 is SNHLY and CDR2 is FYNNEI. CDR3 region: CASRDPGQRSGNTIYF. CDR3 DNA sequence: TGTGCCAGCAGAGATCCGGGACAGCGATCTGGAAACACCATATATTTT.

The chain combines TRBV29-1 with TRBJ1-1; TRBD1 matches at 7 bases. The CDR3 sequence is 14 residues long. The germline CDR1 and CDR2 sequences are SQVTM and ANQGSEA. V shed 1 base, J shed 4 bases, and the junction held 6 bases outside the gene matches. For the CDR3, the DNA is TGCAGCGTTGAAGGCGCTACAGGGGCCACTGAAGCTTTCTTT. Residues: CSVEGATGATEAFF.

This clone was seen a handful of times. The chain is built from TRBV6-5 and TRBJ1-6; D remains ambiguous. V dropped 6 bases and J dropped 9 bases, with 15 bases sitting between them. This CDR3 is 14 amino acids long. CDR1 is MNHEY and CDR2 is SVGAGI in the germline V gene. The CDR3 is CASSPSARSSPLHF. The DNA of the CDR3 is TGTGCCAGCAGCCCCTCCGCCAGAAGTTCACCCCTCCACTTT.

This clone was observed a handful of times. V is TRBV18 and J is TRBJ2-7; a possible D gene is TRBD1 (7 bases). The CDR3 is 15 residues long. The V gene lost 3 bases and the J gene lost 4 bases, with 16 bases spanning the gap. CDR1 is KGHSH, CDR2 LQKENI, per germline. The CDR3 region is CASSPLMEGAYEQYF. The CDR3 DNA is TGTGCCAGCTCACCCTTGATGGAGGGGGCATACGAGCAGTACTTC.

V gene TRBV5-1 combines with J gene TRBJ2-5, with D possibly matching TRBD1 (7 bases). The CDR3 consists of 14 residues. V was trimmed by 2 bases and J by 3 bases, leaving 11 bases between them. In germline, CDR1 is SGHRS, CDR2 YFSETQ. CDR3 protein: CASSLGGGKETQYF. In DNA, the CDR3 is TGCGCCAGCAGCTTAGGGGGCGGGAAAGAGACCCAGTACTTC. Full variable domain (outside the CDR3, taken from reference TRBV5-1 and TRBJ2-5): KAGVTQTPRYLIKTRGQQVTLSCSPISGHRSVSWYQQTPGQGLQFLFEYFSETQRNKGNFPGRFSGRQFSNSRSEMNVSTLELGDSALYLCASSLGGGKETQYFGPGTRLLVL.

The CDR3 loop reads CASSLSRDGYTF. The CDR3 DNA is TGCGCCAGCAGCTTGTCCAGGGATGGCTACACCTTC. V usage is TRBV5-1 and J usage is TRBJ1-2, with a possible D match to TRBD1 (5 bases). V lost 1 base and J 6 bases, leaving 7 bases between the germline ends. CDR3 length: 12 amino acids. CDR1 and CDR2 (germline): SGHRS, YFSETQ.

The chain combines TRBV2 with TRBJ1-5; 8 bases line up with TRBD1. V gave up 6 bases and J gave up 2 bases; unmatched junction bases: 9. The CDR3 has 16 amino acids. Germline lookup yields CDR1 SNHLY and CDR2 FYNNEI. CDR3 bases: TGTGCCAGCAGACTCAGGACAGGGTTTGGCAATCAGCCCCAGCATTTT. As protein: CASRLRTGFGNQPQHF.

The chain recombines TRBV28 with TRBJ1-2; D unclear. Germline loops: CDR1 MDHEN, CDR2 SYDVKM. V shed 3 bases and J shed 3 bases, with 8 bases lying between them. The CDR3 loop spans 13 amino acids. CDR3 sequence reads: CASSFESDYGYTF. In nucleotides, the CDR3 is TGTGCCAGCAGTTTTGAGTCCGACTATGGCTACACCTTC.

V usage is TRBV7-3 and J usage is TRBJ2-3, with D perhaps matching TRBD1 (5 bases). Trimming stripped 5 bases from V and 5 bases from J, with 14 bases between. In germline, CDR1 is SGHTA, CDR2 FQGTGA. This CDR3 has 14 residues. In DNA form, the CDR3 reads TGTGCCAGCAGCATAGGAAGGGGCGGAGATACGCAGTATTTT. It is translated as CASSIGRGGDTQYF.

This clone was detected only a few times. This sequence joins TRBV5-1 and TRBJ1-5, with D uncertain. V was trimmed by 1 base and J by 3 bases, leaving 2 bases between them. The CDR3 loop spans 12 amino acids. The germline V gene has CDR1 SGHRS and CDR2 YFSETQ. DNA for the CDR3: TGCGCCAGCAGCTTGCACAATCAGCCCCAGCATTTT. Protein sequence: CASSLHNQPQHF.

CDR3 nucleotide sequence: TGTGCCAGCAGCTTAGTAGGACAGGGGGCCCAAGAGACCCAGTACTTC. It specifies CASSLVGQGAQETQYF. The chain recombines TRBV13 with TRBJ2-5, with TRBD1 identical over 11 bases. V dropped 1 base and J dropped 1; count of bases not matched to a gene: 2. The CDR3 totals 16 residues. Per the germline V gene, CDR1 is PRHDT and CDR2 is FYEKMQ (reference sequence).